The table lists the clone carrying this T cell receptor (beta chain) with many counts. Its antigen remains unknown. The data stem from a study of T cells in Graves' hyperthyroidism and ophthalmopathy. Findings of the study overall: Ophthalmopathy got predicted by the model a median roughly 6.4 months before its onset. Stable hyperthyroidism was separated from ophthalmopathy by a model based on 13 V-J features.

Between the trimmed V and J ends, which lost 1 base and 2 bases, there was a span of 9 bases. The germline gives CDR1 SGHDN, CDR2 FVKESK. CDR3 size: 15 residues. Researchers amplified the TCR beta CDR3 regions from RNA transcripts. HTBI primers were used for first-round RT-PCR of the TCR CDR3. TCRdb independently ran MiXCR on the multiplex PCR reads; one entry per CDR3 protein. The sample has approximately 740,000 distinct CDR3 sequences, roughly 15% seen once. Hyperthyroidism had been newly diagnosed in patients aged 18 to 65, and its duration was under 2 months. A 10 ml volume of fresh peripheral blood provided the PBMCs.

This sequence was found in a woman between 18 and 29 years old with Graves' hyperthyroidism. This sequence joins TRBV14 and TRBJ2-1; D gene ambiguous. Sequences were obtained from blood. The DNA of the CDR3 is TGTGCCAGCAGCCAAGTGATGATCGCCTACAATGAGCAGTTCTTC. This encodes CASSQVMIAYNEQFF.